This T cell receptor (beta chain) was identified during a study of blood T cells in healthy people across ages. Together with a sample-barcoded 5' primer, a J-beta primer mix was included in a second PCR lasting about 6 to 11 cycles. A single record per CDR3 protein comes from TCRdb applying MiXCR to the 5' RACE reads. The sample includes hundreds of thousands of distinct CDR3 sequences, around three fifths of them seen just once. Germline V gives CDR1 SGHTA, CDR2 FQGNSA. V was pared by 7 bases and J by 2 bases, with 12 bases between. The CDR3 extends over 13 amino acids. The clonotype comes from a man aged 60 to 69 in good health. Sequenced material: blood. The chain carries TRBV7-2 and TRBJ2-7, with D possibly TRBD1 on 6 matching bases. The CDR3 spells CASTGDTPYEQYF. DNA for the CDR3: TGTGCCAGCACCGGGGACACCCCCTACGAGCAGTACTTC.